The 26 T cell receptor beta chains given below trace back to one sample, sequenced in a study of identical twins. Each CDR3 protein is one row after TCRdb ran MiXCR on the 5' RACE reads. Counted here are about 890,000 distinct CDR3 sequences, roughly an eighth occurring once; the ten biggest clones make up 1.5% to 2%. The data also belong to a second study, concerning yellow fever vaccine responses in identical twins.

Sequenced sample: PBMCs. The receptors come from a woman in her late teens or twenties in good health.

This clonotype was recorded at least ten times. The chain links TRBV6-5 to TRBJ2-7; D gene uncertain. The germline gives CDR1 MNHEY, CDR2 SVGAGI. The germline V and J ends were trimmed by 4 bases and 4 bases, with 14 bases remaining between them. The CDR3 is made up of 14 amino acids. For the CDR3, the DNA is TGTGCCAGCAGTTTCCATCCCCTTCGGTACGAGCAGTACTTC. Translated: CASSFHPLRYEQYF.

The chain joins TRBV5-5 to TRBJ2-3; either TRBD1 or TRBD2 may supply D (5 bases each). The V gene lost 4 bases and the J gene lost 3 bases, with 12 bases spanning the gap. The CDR3 totals 14 residues. The germline gives CDR1 SGHKS, CDR2 YYEKEE (reference sequence). CDR3 residues: CASSPFEGTDTQYF. The CDR3 DNA sequence: TGTGCCAGCAGCCCATTCGAGGGGACAGATACGCAGTATTTT.

V is TRBV29-1 and J is TRBJ2-7; 7 positions agree with TRBD2. The CDR3 loop spans 13 amino acids. Germline assignment: CDR1 SQVTM and CDR2 ANQGSEA. V was clipped by 5 bases and J by 0 bases; unmatched bases: 4. The CDR3 DNA is TGCAGCGTTATCCTAGCGGTCTCCTACGAGCAGTACTTC. Protein sequence: CSVILAVSYEQYF.

The chain combines TRBV2 with TRBJ2-5; TRBD1 might be the D (6 bases). This CDR3 region has 15 residues. CDR1 is SNHLY, CDR2 FYNNEI, per germline. With 3 bases removed from V and 5 bases from J, the gap between germline ends came to 16 bases. The CDR3 reads CASSDDNTGSETQYF. Written as DNA, the CDR3 is TGTGCCAGCAGTGATGATAACACAGGGTCGGAGACCCAGTACTTC.

This clonotype has a handful of counts. The chain links TRBV28 to TRBJ2-1, with TRBD2 matching over 7 bases. J was trimmed by 0 bases and V by 5 bases; bases with no gene match: 7. The CDR3 has 16 residues. Germline V lookup: CDR1 MDHEN, CDR2 SYDVKM. The CDR3 is CASSPLTSDSYNEQFF. The CDR3 nucleotides are TGTGCCAGCAGTCCGCTAACTAGCGACTCCTACAATGAGCAGTTCTTC.

This clonotype has just a few counts. The chain employs TRBV6-5 and TRBJ2-3; D gene ambiguous. CDR1 is MNHEY, CDR2 SVGAGI, per germline. The CDR3 has 14 amino acids. Trimming took off 0 bases at V and 1 base at J, with 5 bases between the two ends. CDR3 protein: CASSYSLRTDTQYF. The CDR3 DNA is TGTGCCAGCAGTTACTCCCTTCGCACAGATACGCAGTATTTT.

This clonotype appeared a few times. The rearrangement links TRBV7-9 to TRBJ2-7; 8 positions match TRBD1. V was pared by 4 bases and J by 7 bases, with 3 bases of the junction left unmatched. This CDR3 spans 12 amino acids. In germline, CDR1 is SEHNR, CDR2 FQNEAQ (reference sequence). CDR3 region: CASSWTGREQYV. The CDR3 nucleotides read TGTGCCAGCAGCTGGACAGGGCGGGAGCAGTACGTC.

This clonotype has ten or more counts. The chain has TRBV6-1 and TRBJ1-3; no clear D. This CDR3 comprises 16 residues. Trimming shortened V by 5 bases and J by 0 bases, and 14 bases separated the two germline ends. Germline-derived CDR1 and CDR2 are MNHNS and SASEGT. CDR3 protein: CASSTLGRHSGNTIYF. The CDR3 DNA sequence: TGTGCCAGCAGTACCCTCGGACGGCACTCTGGAAACACCATATATTTT.

This clonotype turned up a few times. Here the CDR3 DNA reads TGTGCCAGCAGCCCCCGACTAGCGGCAAGCTCCTACGAGCAGTACTTC. This encodes CASSPRLAASSYEQYF. This chain links TRBV7-6 with TRBJ2-7; 9 nucleotides align to TRBD2. This CDR3 has 16 amino acids. Trimming at V came to 5 bases and at J to 0 bases, leaving 8 bases not matched to a gene. Germline V gives CDR1 SGHVS, CDR2 FNYEAQ.

V is TRBV28 and J is TRBJ2-1; the D is unclear. The CDR3 has 13 amino acids. Germline values: CDR1 MDHEN, CDR2 SYDVKM. Trimming removed 7 bases from V and 3 bases from J, with 10 bases in between. CDR3 nucleotide sequence: TGTGCCAGCATCGGAGAGAACTACAATGAGCAGTTCTTC. The encoded protein is CASIGENYNEQFF. The full variable domain, with the rest looked up from reference TRBV28 and TRBJ2-1, is DVKVTQSSRYLVKRTGEKVFLECVQDMDHENMFWYRQDPGLGLRLIYFSYDVKMKEKGDIPEGYSVSREKKERFSLILESASTNQTSMYLCASIGENYNEQFFGPGTRLTVL.

V usage is TRBV27 and J usage is TRBJ1-6, with D tentatively TRBD1 (6 bases). The CDR3 is 14 amino acids. Looked up from germline, CDR1 is MNHEY and CDR2 is SMNVEV (reference sequence). The germline V and J ends were trimmed by 6 bases and 7 bases, with 13 bases remaining between them. CDR3: CASRTGQYNSPLHF. The CDR3 DNA is TGTGCCAGCAGAACCGGACAGTACAATTCACCCCTCCACTTT.

This clonotype turned up a few times. This rearrangement joins TRBV4-1 to TRBJ2-3, with D maybe TRBD1 (6 bases). Germline CDR1 reads MGHRA; CDR2 reads YSYEKL. The germline V and J ends were trimmed by 5 bases and 5 bases, with 14 bases remaining between them. The length of the CDR3 is 14 residues. The CDR3 bases are TGCGCCAGCAGCGGGGAAGGGGGAAAAGATACGCAGTATTTT. The encoded protein is CASSGEGGKDTQYF.

This sequence joins TRBV9 and TRBJ2-3; TRBD2 aligns across 8 bases. The CDR3 covers 16 residues. V dropped 0 bases and J dropped 0; count of bases not matched to a gene: 3. Germline values: CDR1 SGDLS, CDR2 YYNGEE. The CDR3 reads CASSVASGRSTDTQYF. CDR3 DNA: TGTGCCAGCAGCGTAGCTAGCGGGCGAAGCACAGATACGCAGTATTTT.

The V call is TRBV20-1, the J call TRBJ2-1; TRBD1 matches at 8 bases. Germline values: CDR1 DFQATT, CDR2 SNEGSKA (reference sequence). J gave up 4 bases and V 4 bases, and 6 bases lay outside the gene matches. There are 14 residues in the CDR3. CDR3 loop: CSAKRTGIYNEQFF. CDR3 DNA: TGCAGTGCTAAGAGGACAGGGATTTACAATGAGCAGTTCTTC.

The V gene is TRBV5-4, the J gene TRBJ2-7; D possibly corresponds to TRBD1 (8 bases). Trimming left V 4 bases short and J 3 bases short, with 23 bases between. The germline CDR1 and CDR2 sequences are SGHNT and YYREEE (reference sequence). The CDR3 length is 17 residues. CDR3 region: CASSNLEGGTGGYEQYF. In DNA, the CDR3 is TGTGCCAGCAGCAACTTGGAGGGAGGGACAGGTGGCTACGAGCAGTACTTC.

The rearrangement uses TRBV7-2 and TRBJ2-1; D is uncertain. The CDR3 runs 11 residues. V was cut by 5 bases and J by 8 bases, with 7 bases left in between. Germline V lookup: CDR1 SGHTA, CDR2 FQGNSA. In nucleotides, the CDR3 is TGTGCCAGCAGCCAAACTTATGAGCAGTTCTTC. Its translation is CASSQTYEQFF.

This clonotype was picked up many times. The V call is TRBV29-1, the J call TRBJ2-3; D tentatively fits TRBD1 or TRBD2 (5 bases each). CDR1 and CDR2 from the germline V gene are SQVTM and ANQGSEA. Trimming left V 5 bases short and J 5 bases short, with 17 bases between. The CDR3 has 14 residues. The CDR3 DNA follows: TGCAGCGTTTTGAGGGGAATGAGGGGAGATACGCAGTATTTT. Amino acids: CSVLRGMRGDTQYF.

This chain links TRBV11-3 with TRBJ2-3, with D tentatively TRBD2 (6 bases). CDR3 size: 15 residues. The ends were cut back, 5 bases at V and 3 bases at J, with 15 bases in the middle. Per the germline V gene, CDR1 is SGHNT and CDR2 is YENEEA. The DNA for the CDR3 is TGTGCCAGCAGCACCCGACTAGGTGGTACAGATACGCAGTATTTT. This gives the protein CASSTRLGGTDTQYF.

Only a few counts were recorded for this clonotype. The V and J genes are TRBV11-2 and TRBJ2-7; 8 bases agree with TRBD2. V lost 2 bases, J lost 9 bases, and 12 bases stayed unmatched. The CDR3 runs 15 residues. The V gene's germline CDR1 is SGHAT and CDR2 FQNNGV. The chain's CDR3 is CASSLQLADGSWQYF. CDR3 DNA sequence: TGTGCCAGCAGCTTACAACTAGCGGACGGCTCGTGGCAGTACTTC.

This chain connects TRBV9 to TRBJ2-4, with 7 bases matching TRBD1. The germline gives CDR1 SGDLS, CDR2 YYNGEE. The CDR3 is 14 residues long. Germline trimming cut 0 bases from V and 7 bases from J; bases unmatched to any gene: 4. DNA of the CDR3: TGTGCCAGCAGCGTAGGGCAGGGGGAGAACATTCAGTACTTC. Translating gives CASSVGQGENIQYF.

This clonotype came up a few times. The CDR3 here is CASSYQQTAYEQYF. In DNA, the CDR3 is TGTGCCAGCAGCTACCAGCAGACGGCCTACGAGCAGTACTTC. The rearrangement uses TRBV7-9 and TRBJ2-7; D uncertain. Between the trimmed V and J ends, which lost 4 bases and 2 bases, there was a span of 12 bases. Germline V gives CDR1 SEHNR, CDR2 FQNEAQ (reference sequence). The length of the CDR3 is 14 residues. The full variable domain, completed using reference TRBV7-9 and TRBJ2-7, is DTGVSQNPRHKITKRGQNVTFRCDPISEHNRLYWYRQTLGQGPEFLTYFQNEAQLEKSRLLSDRFSAERPKGSFSTLEIQRTEQGDSAMYLCASSYQQTAYEQYFGPGTRLTVT.

This clonotype was counted ten times or more. J is TRBJ1-1 and V is TRBV12-3 or TRBV12-4, with TRBD1 matching over 7 bases. The CDR3 spans 14 residues. Trimming removed 7 bases from V and 0 bases from J; junction bases left unmatched: 5. The CDR3 is CASTHGTVNTEAFF. In DNA form, the CDR3 reads TGTGCCAGCACCCACGGGACAGTGAACACTGAAGCTTTCTTT.

This clonotype was found many times. The chain joins TRBV5-1 to TRBJ2-2, with D possibly TRBD2 on 6 matching bases. From germline, CDR1 is SGHRS and CDR2 YFSETQ. Trimming removed 4 bases at V and 3 bases at J, with 10 bases between. This CDR3 region has 14 residues. Here the CDR3 DNA reads TGCGCCAGCAGCCCTTGGGGGGACACCGGGGAGCTGTTTTTT. It codes for CASSPWGDTGELFF.

The gene calls are TRBV2 and TRBJ2-5, with D perhaps assigned TRBD1 or TRBD2 (5 bases each). CDR1 is SNHLY and CDR2 is FYNNEI in the germline V gene. The CDR3 is 14 amino acids. V was pared by 5 bases and J by 4 bases, with 14 bases between. The CDR3 spells CASSWAGTPETQYF. For the CDR3, the DNA is TGTGCCAGCAGTTGGGCTGGGACCCCAGAGACCCAGTACTTC.

This clonotype was picked up a small number of times. CDR3 DNA: TGTGCCAGCAGTTTCGCTTGGGGAAGCTACAATGAGCAGTTCTTC. This translates into CASSFAWGSYNEQFF. The chain recombines TRBV28 with TRBJ2-1; D uncertain. The CDR3 is made up of 15 amino acids. V lost 3 bases, J lost 3 bases, and 12 bases lay in between. CDR1 and CDR2 (germline): MDHEN, SYDVKM.

The gene calls are TRBV28 and TRBJ1-5; tentative D call: TRBD1 (5 bases). The V end was cut by 4 bases, the J end by 6 bases, with 25 bases between. The CDR3 is made up of 18 amino acids. Germline values: CDR1 MDHEN, CDR2 SYDVKM. This chain's CDR3 is CASSSRSRDGFFGQPQHF. DNA of the CDR3: TGTGCCAGCAGTTCCCGATCCCGGGACGGGTTTTTTGGTCAGCCCCAGCATTTT.